The text below deals with one T cell receptor beta chain. The clone's antigen remains unknown. No much larger clone exists at a distance of one base, and base qualities are not known. The sample was run on an Illumina NovaSeq 6000. cDNA libraries for TCRalpha and TCRbeta were prepared by 5'RACE using constant-segment primers, with sample barcodes and unique molecular identifiers added. Trizol reagent was used to extract RNA from every sample. Amplification of the libraries took two PCR steps, and the second step added a second sample barcode plus Illumina TruSeq adapters. The libraries were sequenced on an Illumina NovaSeq using 2 x 150 bp paired-end reads. The authors' pipeline ran thus. Demultiplexing of reads and collapsing into UMI-guided consensus sequences were performed with migec v1.2.7. Using mixcr v2.1.11, UMI consensuses were aligned to TRA and TRB V and J templates and then assembled into clonotypes. Expanded or contracted clonotypes were those called significant by both edgeR and NoisET, with noise models trained on biological replicates. For edgeR calls, a false discovery rate-adjusted p below 0.01 and a log2 fold-change threshold of 1 were applied. As an exploratory analysis of dynamics, max-normalized trajectories of the 1000 most abundant clonotypes were examined by PCA with hierarchical clustering. Separately sequenced CD4+ and CD8+ repertoires were used to assign a CD4 or CD8 phenotype to each responding clone. TCRdb trimmed public reads at Q25 via fastp, called clones via MiXCR and kept in-frame beta chains. Records with the same CDR3 protein are collapsed into one entry carrying the most frequent genes and DNA. The V and J calls come from TCRdb's annotation, not from the publication. Present in this sample are 450,000 to 650,000 distinct CDR3 sequences, about a fifth of which were seen just once. Around 8.4% of the sample lies in the top ten.

The sample comes from a study of T-cell memory formation after mild COVID-19 (dated by TCRdb to 2020 to 2022). In terms of the full investigation: TCR sequence clusters from the two donors were largely donor specific. In two donors, T-cell clones that expanded and contracted after mild COVID-19 were tracked by sequencing TCRalpha and TCRbeta repertoires over time. Two young, previously healthy adult volunteers, one female and one male, were included in the cohort. Broader findings and caveats from the paper: Only a couple of mild cases were covered in the study, and larger cohorts including severe cases with pre-infection samples were considered necessary. Contracting CD4+ clones turned up mainly in the CM and EM memory subsets, whereas EMRA was where CD8+ clones were enriched. Whether the second-wave clones peaking on day 37 were SARS-CoV-2 specific was not confirmed. Clones contracting from day 15 to 85 had balanced CD4/CD8 phenotypes, while a second wave expanding from day 15 to 37 was biased towards CD4+. Some responding clones were detected in pre-infection memory, suggesting pre-existing cross-reactive memory T cells joined the SARS-CoV-2 response.

PBMCs were isolated by Ficoll-Paque density gradient centrifugation. The specimen sequenced was PBMCs or a T cell subset sorted from them (not recorded which). This sequence originates from an adult woman who had mild COVID-19 (a few samples of this study predate the infection). The sample titles of this study are shuffled in the database, so cell type and time point are left out; the donor was told from shared clones.

For the CDR3, the sequence is CASSSGGLAGVREQFF. The nucleotide sequence reads TGTGCCAGCAGCTCTGGGGGGCTAGCGGGGGTAAGGGAGCAGTTCTTC. In this chain, TRBV11-3 is recombined with TRBJ2-1; 10 bases in the middle match TRBD2. Here V drops 4 bases and J drops 10 bases, and the junction holds 13 bases not matched to any gene. The germline V gene gives CDR1 as SGHNT and CDR2 as YENEEA. Taken from cysteine to phenylalanine, the CDR3 has 16 residues. Only the CDR3 region is kept as DNA, spanning 48 bases read in frame from base 1. The entire variable domain, with the stretches around the CDR3 drawn from the reference TRBV11-3 and TRBJ2-1 proteins, is EAGVVQSPRYKIIEKKQPVAFWCNPISGHNTLYWYLQNLGQGPELLIRYENEEAVDDSQLPKDRFSAERLKGVDSTLKIQPAELGDSAVYLCASSSGGLAGVREQFFGPGTRLTVL.